This T cell receptor beta chain stems from a study of Ad26.COV2.S vaccination and SARS-CoV-2 variants. About the research overall: Donor participated within the Ad26.COV2.S arm of the COV1001 trial. Into the muscle, Ad26.COV2.S was dosed once or twice, 56 days apart. Broader study findings: Those who received vaccine or placebo ended up with similar non-spike TCR breadth. Reports say spike-specific CD8+ and CD4+ T cell responses covered substantial breadth after vaccination.

Data came from immunoSEQ multiplex PCR; TCRdb stores just in-frame clones and leaves some out. Here the sample spans a few hundred thousand clones, approximately 83% being singletons. Concerning this clone itself: Its antigen is not identified.

CDR1 and CDR2 from the germline V gene are SGHVS and FQNEAQ. V shed 0 bases and J 4 bases; nucleotides not matched to a gene: 10. The CDR3 length is 17 residues. The treatment here: about 20 received Ad26.COV2.S at low or high dose, single or two shots; five or six received placebo; per-sample allocation not given. After the first vaccine or placebo injection, samples were drawn on day 63. This receptor was taken from a person between 18 and 60 years old who received the Ad26.COV2.S COVID-19 vaccine or a placebo. The rearrangement uses TRBV7-8 and TRBJ2-7, with 9 bases fitting TRBD1. The material was peripheral blood, obtained in a trial of Ad26.COV2.S vaccine versus placebo. CDR3 amino acids: CASSLASPGQGEYEQYF. CDR3 DNA sequence: TGTGCCAGCAGCTTAGCGTCCCCGGGACAGGGTGAATACGAGCAGTACTTC.